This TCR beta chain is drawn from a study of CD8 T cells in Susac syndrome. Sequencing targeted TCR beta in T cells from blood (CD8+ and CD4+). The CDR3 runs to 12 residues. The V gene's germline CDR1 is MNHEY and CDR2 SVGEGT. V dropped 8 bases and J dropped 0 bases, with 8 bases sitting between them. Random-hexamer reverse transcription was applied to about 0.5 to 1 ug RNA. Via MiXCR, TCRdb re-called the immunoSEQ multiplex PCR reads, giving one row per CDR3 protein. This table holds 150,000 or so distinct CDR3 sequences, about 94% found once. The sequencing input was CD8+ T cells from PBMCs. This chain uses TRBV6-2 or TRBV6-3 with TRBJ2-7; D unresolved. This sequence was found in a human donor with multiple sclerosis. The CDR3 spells CASLAVSYEQYF. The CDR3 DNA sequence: TGTGCCAGCTTAGCAGTCTCCTACGAGCAGTACTTC.